This section outlines one T cell receptor beta chain sequence together with its context. Its antigen is currently unknown. This sample was included in a study of cytomegalovirus exposure and HLA in healthy donors. PCR involved 60 Vbeta and 13 Jbeta primers. TCRdb's table, derived via immunoSEQ multiplex PCR, lists solely in-frame clones and lacks some. The table has under 250,000 clones, nearly 80% seen once; the top ten hold approximately 1.8%. Study results and limitations: In terms of immune exposure information, only CMV serostatus was available. A later examination showed that TCR association rates differed by HLA locus, with DRB1 most and HLA-C fewest.

Deletions cut 0 bases from V and 0 bases from J, with 14 bases between. The CDR3 totals 18 residues. Germline V gives CDR1 MRHNA, CDR2 SNTAGT. The clonotype was recovered from a male donor in good health and CMV-seronegative. The chain carries TRBV6-4 and TRBJ2-2, with TRBD2 as a possible D gene (6 bases). Source material: PBMCs. As DNA, the CDR3 is TGTGCCAGCAGTGACTCGAGTTCTAGCGCCTCGAACACCGGGGAGCTGTTTTTT. It is translated as CASSDSSSSASNTGELFF.